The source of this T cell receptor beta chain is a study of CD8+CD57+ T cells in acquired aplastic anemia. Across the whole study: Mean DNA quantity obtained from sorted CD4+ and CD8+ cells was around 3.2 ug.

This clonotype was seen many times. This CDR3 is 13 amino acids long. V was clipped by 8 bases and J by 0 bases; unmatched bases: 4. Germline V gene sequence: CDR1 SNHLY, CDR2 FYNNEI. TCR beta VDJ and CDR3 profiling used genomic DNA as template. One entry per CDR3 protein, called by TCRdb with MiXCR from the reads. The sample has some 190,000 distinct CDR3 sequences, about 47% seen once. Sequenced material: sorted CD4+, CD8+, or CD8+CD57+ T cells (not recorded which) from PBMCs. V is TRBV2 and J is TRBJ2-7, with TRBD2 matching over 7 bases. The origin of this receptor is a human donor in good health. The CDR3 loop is CASGGGLSYEQYF. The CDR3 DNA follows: TGTGCCAGCGGGGGGGGTCTCTCCTACGAGCAGTACTTC.